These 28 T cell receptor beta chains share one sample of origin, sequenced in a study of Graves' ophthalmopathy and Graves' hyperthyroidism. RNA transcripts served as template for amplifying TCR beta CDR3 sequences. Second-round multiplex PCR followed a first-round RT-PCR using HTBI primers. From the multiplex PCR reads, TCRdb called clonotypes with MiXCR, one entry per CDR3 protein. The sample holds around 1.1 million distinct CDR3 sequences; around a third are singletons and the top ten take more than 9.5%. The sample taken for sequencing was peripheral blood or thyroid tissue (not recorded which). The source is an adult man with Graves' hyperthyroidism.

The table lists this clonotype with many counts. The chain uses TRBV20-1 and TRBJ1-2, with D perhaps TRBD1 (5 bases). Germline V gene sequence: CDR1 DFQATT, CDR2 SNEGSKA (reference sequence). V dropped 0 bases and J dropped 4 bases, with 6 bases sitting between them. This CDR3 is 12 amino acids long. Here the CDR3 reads CSARDQGYGYTF. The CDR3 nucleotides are TGCAGTGCTAGAGATCAGGGCTATGGCTACACCTTC.

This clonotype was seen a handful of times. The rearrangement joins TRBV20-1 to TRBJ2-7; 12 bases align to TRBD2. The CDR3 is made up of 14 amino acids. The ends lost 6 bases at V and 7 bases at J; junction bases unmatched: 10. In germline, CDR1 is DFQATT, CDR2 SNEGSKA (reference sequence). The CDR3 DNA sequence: TGCAGTGCCAGGACTAGCGGGGCCTTCGGAGAGCAGTACTTC. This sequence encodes CSARTSGAFGEQYF.

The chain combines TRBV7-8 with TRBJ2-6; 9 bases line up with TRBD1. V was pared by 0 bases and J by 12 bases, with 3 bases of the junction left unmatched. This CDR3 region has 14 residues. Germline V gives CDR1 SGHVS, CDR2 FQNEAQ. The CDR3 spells CASSLAGGQGVLTF. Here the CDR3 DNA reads TGTGCCAGCAGCTTAGCGGGGGGACAGGGCGTCCTGACTTTC.

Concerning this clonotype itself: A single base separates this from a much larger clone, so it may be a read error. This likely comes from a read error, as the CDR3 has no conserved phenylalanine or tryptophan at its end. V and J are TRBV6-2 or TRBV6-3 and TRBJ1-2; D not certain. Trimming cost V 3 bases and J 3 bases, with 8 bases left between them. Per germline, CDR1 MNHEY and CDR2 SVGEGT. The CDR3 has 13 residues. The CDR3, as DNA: TGTGCCAGCAGTTATCTCCAACACTATGGCTACACCGTC. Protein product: CASSYLQHYGYTV.

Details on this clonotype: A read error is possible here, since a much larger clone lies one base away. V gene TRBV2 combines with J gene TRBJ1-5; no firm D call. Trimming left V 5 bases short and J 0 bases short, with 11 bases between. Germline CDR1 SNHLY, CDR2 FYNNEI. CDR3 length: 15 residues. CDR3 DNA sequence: TGTGCCAGCAGTTGGGCAGCCTCTAGCAATCAGCCCCAGCATTTT. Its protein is CASSWAASSNQPQHF.

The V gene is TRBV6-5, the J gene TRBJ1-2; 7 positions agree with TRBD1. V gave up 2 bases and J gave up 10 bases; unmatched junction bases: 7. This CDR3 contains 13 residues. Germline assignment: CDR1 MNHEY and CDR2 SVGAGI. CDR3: CASSYEGARTYTF. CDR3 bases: TGTGCCAGCAGTTACGAGGGGGCGAGGACCTACACCTTC.

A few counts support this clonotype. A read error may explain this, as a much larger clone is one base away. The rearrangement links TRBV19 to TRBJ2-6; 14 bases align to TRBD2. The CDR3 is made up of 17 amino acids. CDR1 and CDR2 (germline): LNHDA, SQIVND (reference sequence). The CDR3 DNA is TGTGCCGGTAGTAGGGGACTAGCGGGAGCTGGGGCCAACGTCCTGACTTTC. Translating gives CAGSRGLAGAGANVLTF.

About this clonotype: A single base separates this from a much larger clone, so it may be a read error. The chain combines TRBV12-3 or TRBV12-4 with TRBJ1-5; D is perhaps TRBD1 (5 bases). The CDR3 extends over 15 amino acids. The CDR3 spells CAGSLGAMGNQPQHF. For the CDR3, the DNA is TGTGCCGGCAGTTTAGGGGCGATGGGCAATCAGCCCCAGCATTTT.

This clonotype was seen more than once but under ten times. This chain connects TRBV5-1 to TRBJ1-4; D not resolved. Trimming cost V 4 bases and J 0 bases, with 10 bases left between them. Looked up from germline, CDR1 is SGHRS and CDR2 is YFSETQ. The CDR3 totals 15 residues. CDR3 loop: CASSGRYATNEKLFF. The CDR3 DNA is TGCGCCAGCAGCGGAAGATACGCAACTAATGAAAAACTGTTTTTT.

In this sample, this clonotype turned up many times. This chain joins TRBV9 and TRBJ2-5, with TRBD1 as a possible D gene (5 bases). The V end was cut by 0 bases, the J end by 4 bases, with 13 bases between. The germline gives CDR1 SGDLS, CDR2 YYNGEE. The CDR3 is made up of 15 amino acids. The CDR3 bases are TGTGCCAGCAGCGTAGGAGCAGGGTTTTCAGAGACCCAGTACTTC. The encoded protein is CASSVGAGFSETQYF.

The CDR3 loop reads CSASGRGRGQPQHF. Written as DNA, the CDR3 is TGCAGTGCTAGTGGCAGGGGGCGTGGACAGCCCCAGCATTTT. J is TRBJ1-5 and V is TRBV20-1, with TRBD1 matching 8 bases. CDR3 length equals 14 residues. V lost 3 bases, J lost 7 bases, and 8 bases stayed unmatched. The germline gives CDR1 DFQATT, CDR2 SNEGSKA (reference sequence).

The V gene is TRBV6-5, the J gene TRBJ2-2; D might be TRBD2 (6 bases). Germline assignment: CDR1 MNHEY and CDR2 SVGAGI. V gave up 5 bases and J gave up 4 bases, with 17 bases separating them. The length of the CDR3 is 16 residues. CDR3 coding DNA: TGTGCCAGCAGTCCCGTGGGGAGGAAACCCACCGGGGAGCTGTTTTTT. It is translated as CASSPVGRKPTGELFF.

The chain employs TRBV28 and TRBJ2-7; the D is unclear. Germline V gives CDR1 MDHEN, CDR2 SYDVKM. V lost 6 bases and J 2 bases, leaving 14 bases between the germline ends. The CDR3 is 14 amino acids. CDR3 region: CASRTTRRTYEQYF. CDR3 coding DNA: TGTGCCAGCAGAACCACCCGCCGAACCTACGAGCAGTACTTC.

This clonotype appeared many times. The CDR3 spells CASSPGTGFIYEQYF. The CDR3 region has the DNA TGTGCCAGCAGTCCCGGGACAGGGTTTATCTACGAGCAGTACTTC. The chain links TRBV2 to TRBJ2-7; 9 bases line up with TRBD1. The trim removed 5 bases at V and 3 bases at J, leaving 8 bases unmatched. The CDR3 contains 15 residues. The germline CDR1 and CDR2 sequences are SNHLY and FYNNEI. Filled out from reference TRBV2 and TRBJ2-7, the complete variable domain reads EPEVTQTPSHQVTQMGQEVILRCVPISNHLYFYWYRQILGQKVEFLVSFYNNEISEKSEIFDDQFSVERPDGSNFTLKIRSTKLEDSAMYFCASSPGTGFIYEQYFGPGTRLTVT.

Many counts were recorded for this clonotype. CDR3 sequence: CSARVDSRNYGYTF. CDR3 in DNA: TGCAGTGCTAGAGTTGACAGTCGTAACTATGGCTACACCTTC. V usage is TRBV20-1 and J usage is TRBJ1-2; D is perhaps TRBD1 (5 bases). Germline V gene lookup returns CDR1 DFQATT and CDR2 SNEGSKA (reference sequence). There are 14 residues in the CDR3. Trimming took 1 base from V and 1 from J, leaving 10 bases between them.

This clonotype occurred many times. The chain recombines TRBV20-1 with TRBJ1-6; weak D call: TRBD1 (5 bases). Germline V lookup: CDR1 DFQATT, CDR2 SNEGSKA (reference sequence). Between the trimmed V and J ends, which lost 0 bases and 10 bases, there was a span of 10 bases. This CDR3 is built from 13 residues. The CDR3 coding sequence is TGCAGTGCTAGAGATCGGGGCAGCTCACCCCTCCACTTT. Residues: CSARDRGSSPLHF.

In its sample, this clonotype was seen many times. CDR3 protein: CASSQGGQGGNQPQHF. CDR3 sequence (DNA): TGTGCCAGCAGCCAAGGGGGACAAGGGGGCAATCAGCCCCAGCATTTT. V is TRBV14 and J is TRBJ1-5, with D perhaps TRBD1 (6 bases). With 1 base removed from V and 2 bases from J, the gap between germline ends came to 12 bases. Germline V gives CDR1 SGHDN, CDR2 FVKESK. The CDR3 runs 16 residues.

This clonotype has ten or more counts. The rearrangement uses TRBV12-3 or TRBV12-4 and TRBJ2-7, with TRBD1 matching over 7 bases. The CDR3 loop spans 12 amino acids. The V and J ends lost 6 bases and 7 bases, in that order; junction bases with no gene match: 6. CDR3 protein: CASSPDREEQYF. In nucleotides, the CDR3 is TGTGCCAGCAGCCCAGACAGGGAAGAGCAGTACTTC.

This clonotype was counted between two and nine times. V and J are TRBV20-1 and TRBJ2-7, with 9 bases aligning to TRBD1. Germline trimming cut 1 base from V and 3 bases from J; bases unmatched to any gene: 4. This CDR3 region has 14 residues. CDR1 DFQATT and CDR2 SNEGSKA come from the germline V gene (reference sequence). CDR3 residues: CSARVRQGVYEQYF. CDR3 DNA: TGCAGTGCTAGAGTAAGACAGGGGGTCTACGAGCAGTACTTC.

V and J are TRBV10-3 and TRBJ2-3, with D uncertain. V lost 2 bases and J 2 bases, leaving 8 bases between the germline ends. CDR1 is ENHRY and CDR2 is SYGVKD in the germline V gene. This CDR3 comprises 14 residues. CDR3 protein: CAISEEWTTDTQYF. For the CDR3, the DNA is TGTGCCATCAGTGAGGAATGGACCACAGATACGCAGTATTTT.

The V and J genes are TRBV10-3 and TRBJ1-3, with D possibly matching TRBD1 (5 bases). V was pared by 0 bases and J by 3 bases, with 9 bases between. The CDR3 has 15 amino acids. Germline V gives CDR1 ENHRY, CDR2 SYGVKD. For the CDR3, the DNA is TGTGCCATCAGTGAGTCGCCAGGGAGTGGAAACACCATATATTTT. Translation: CAISESPGSGNTIYF.

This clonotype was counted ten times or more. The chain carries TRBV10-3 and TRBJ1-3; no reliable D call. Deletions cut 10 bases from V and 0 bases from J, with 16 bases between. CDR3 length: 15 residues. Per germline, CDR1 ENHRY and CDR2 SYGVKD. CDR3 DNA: TGTGCCACCACCGGGCAAATTGCCTCTGGAAACACCATATATTTT. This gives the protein CATTGQIASGNTIYF.

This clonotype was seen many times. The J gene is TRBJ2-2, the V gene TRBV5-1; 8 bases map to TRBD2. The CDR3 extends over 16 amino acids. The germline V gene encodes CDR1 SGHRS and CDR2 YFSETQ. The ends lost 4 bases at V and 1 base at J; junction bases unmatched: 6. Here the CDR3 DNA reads TGCGCCAGCAGCCCTAGGACTAGCTTGAACACCGGGGAGCTGTTTTTT. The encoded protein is CASSPRTSLNTGELFF.

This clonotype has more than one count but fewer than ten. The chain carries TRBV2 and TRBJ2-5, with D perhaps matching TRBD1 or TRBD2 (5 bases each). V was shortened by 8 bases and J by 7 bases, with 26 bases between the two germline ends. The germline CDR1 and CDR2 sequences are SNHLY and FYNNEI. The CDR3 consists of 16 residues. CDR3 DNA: TGTGCCAGCGGGCCAGCCTCTCGTGGGGGAAGGGTGACCCAGTACTTC. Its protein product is CASGPASRGGRVTQYF. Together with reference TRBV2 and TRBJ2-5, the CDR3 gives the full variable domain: EPEVTQTPSHQVTQMGQEVILRCVPISNHLYFYWYRQILGQKVEFLVSFYNNEISEKSEIFDDQFSVERPDGSNFTLKIRSTKLEDSAMYFCASGPASRGGRVTQYFGPGTRLLVL.

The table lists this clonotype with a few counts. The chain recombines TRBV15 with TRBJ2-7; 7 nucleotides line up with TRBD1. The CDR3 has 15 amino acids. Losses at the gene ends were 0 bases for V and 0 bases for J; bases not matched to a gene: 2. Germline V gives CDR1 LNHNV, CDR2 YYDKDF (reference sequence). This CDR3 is CATSREGGNSYEQYF. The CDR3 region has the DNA TGTGCCACCAGCAGAGAAGGGGGCAACTCCTACGAGCAGTACTTC.

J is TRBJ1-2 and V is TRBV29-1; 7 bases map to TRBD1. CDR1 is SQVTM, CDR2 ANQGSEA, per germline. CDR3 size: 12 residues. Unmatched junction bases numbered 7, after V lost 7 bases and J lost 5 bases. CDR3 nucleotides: TGCAGCGCAGACAGGGCTCAGTATGGCTACACCTTC. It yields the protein CSADRAQYGYTF.

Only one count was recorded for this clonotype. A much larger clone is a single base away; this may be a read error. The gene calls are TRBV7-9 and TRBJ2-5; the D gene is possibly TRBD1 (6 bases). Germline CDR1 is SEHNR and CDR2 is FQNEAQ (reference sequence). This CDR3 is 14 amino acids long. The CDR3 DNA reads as TGTGTCATCCCAGCGAGGACAGCACAAGAGACCCAGTACTTC. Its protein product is CVIPARTAQETQYF. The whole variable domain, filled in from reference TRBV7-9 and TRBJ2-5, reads DTGVSQNPRHKITKRGQNVTFRCDPISEHNRLYWYRQTLGQGPEFLTYFQNEAQLEKSRLLSDRFSAERPKGSFSTLEIQRTEQGDSAMYLCVIPARTAQETQYFGPGTRLLVL.

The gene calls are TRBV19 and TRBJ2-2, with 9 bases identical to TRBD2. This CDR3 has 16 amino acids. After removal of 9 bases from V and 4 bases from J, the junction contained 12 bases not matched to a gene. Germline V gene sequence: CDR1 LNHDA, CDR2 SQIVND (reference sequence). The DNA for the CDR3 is TGTGCCAGCAGTCCACAGAGAGCGGGAGGCACCGGGGAGCTGTTTTTT. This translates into CASSPQRAGGTGELFF.